This T cell receptor beta chain comes out of a study of CD8 T cells in ankylosing spondylitis. General study points: A TCR beta motif of roughly 8 highly homologous variants seemed to mark ankylosing spondylitis blood.

About this clonotype: Its antigen is unidentified.

MiXCR was run by TCRdb on the 5' RACE reads, yielding one entry per CDR3 protein. The sample records about 540,000 distinct CDR3 sequences, roughly 13% being singletons. The CDR3 spans 15 residues. J gave up 8 bases and V 3 bases, and 6 bases lay outside the gene matches. Per the germline V gene, CDR1 is KGHDR and CDR2 is SFDVKD. The sample was blood, either unsorted or a sorted T cell fraction (not recorded which). This chain connects TRBV24-1 to TRBJ1-4; TRBD1 matches at 9 bases. This receptor was identified in a male donor with ankylosing spondylitis. The CDR3 DNA is TGTGCCACCAGTGATCACAGGGGGCGGATGGAAAAACTGTTTTTT. Translated: CATSDHRGRMEKLFF.